The 18 T cell receptor beta chains listed next were all sequenced from one sample in a study of radiotherapy plus CTLA-4 blockade in lung cancer. Measured with immunoSEQ multiplex PCR; TCRdb has only the in-frame clones, and not every one. The sample lists about 38,000 clones; about 80% were seen once. Sequencing used peripheral blood, obtained from a patient treated with radiotherapy plus ipilimumab. These receptors came from a human donor with non-small cell lung cancer who had stable disease on radiotherapy plus ipilimumab.

This chain uses TRBV14 with TRBJ2-3, with D tentatively TRBD1 (8 bases). The CDR3 totals 15 residues. V gave up 2 bases and J gave up 4 bases, with 13 bases separating them. Germline V gene lookup returns CDR1 SGHDN and CDR2 FVKESK. In nucleotides, the CDR3 is TGTGCCAGCAGCCAAACAGGGGGAGGGCCAGATACGCAGTATTTT. Translation gives CASSQTGGGPDTQYF.

This clone was seen a few times. This sequence joins TRBV6-5 and TRBJ1-5, with a possible D match to TRBD1 (5 bases). V lost 6 bases, J lost 5 bases, and 14 bases lay in between. This CDR3 region has 14 residues. Germline assignment: CDR1 MNHEY and CDR2 SVGAGI. This CDR3 reads CASSAGPGHQPQHF. CDR3 bases: TGTGCCAGCAGCGCCGGTCCAGGGCATCAGCCCCAGCATTTT.

This chain uses TRBV6-1 with TRBJ2-1; no clear D. Trimming took 8 bases from V and 5 from J, leaving 13 bases between them. Germline CDR1 MNHNS, CDR2 SASEGT. The CDR3 has 13 amino acids. The DNA for the CDR3 is TGTGCCAGCGGAGAAAGGGTTAACAATGAGCAGTTCTTC. Encoded protein: CASGERVNNEQFF.

The chain uses TRBV7-9 and TRBJ2-1; D unresolved. Deletions cut 0 bases from V and 0 bases from J, with 6 bases between. Germline V gives CDR1 SEHNR, CDR2 FQNEAQ (reference sequence). This CDR3 comprises 15 residues. CDR3 coding DNA: TGTGCCAGCAGCTTAGCGGCCACCTCCTACAATGAGCAGTTCTTC. The encoded protein is CASSLAATSYNEQFF.

Only a few counts were recorded for this clone. CDR3: CASSYHRGPYEQYV. The CDR3 DNA is TGTGCCAGCAGCTACCACAGGGGGCCCTACGAGCAGTACGTC. The rearrangement links TRBV7-2 to TRBJ2-7; 9 bases are a match to TRBD1. Germline V lookup: CDR1 SGHTA, CDR2 FQGNSA. The CDR3 loop spans 14 amino acids. With 4 bases clipped from V and 2 bases from J, the junction kept 3 bases outside the gene matches.

The CDR3 is CASSLNSRRQGREKLFF. The CDR3 DNA is TGTGCCAGCAGTTTAAATTCTCGGAGACAGGGTAGGGAAAAACTGTTTTTT. The chain uses TRBV27 and TRBJ1-4, with 7 nucleotides matching TRBD1. With V trimmed by 2 bases and J by 8 bases, 14 bases remained unmatched. Germline V CDR1 and CDR2: MNHEY, SMNVEV (reference sequence). This CDR3 is built from 17 residues.

This clone was detected only once. This chain joins TRBV28 and TRBJ2-3; 7 nucleotides align to TRBD2. J gave up 3 bases and V 4 bases, and 7 bases lay outside the gene matches. This CDR3 spans 15 amino acids. Germline V lookup: CDR1 MDHEN, CDR2 SYDVKM. The CDR3 bases are TGTGCCAGCAGTTCAGGCGGGGGAGCTACAGATACGCAGTATTTT. Its translation is CASSSGGGATDTQYF. The full variable domain, its missing parts supplied by reference TRBV28 and TRBJ2-3, is DVKVTQSSRYLVKRTGEKVFLECVQDMDHENMFWYRQDPGLGLRLIYFSYDVKMKEKGDIPEGYSVSREKKERFSLILESASTNQTSMYLCASSSGGGATDTQYFGPGTRLTVL.

The rearrangement links TRBV6-5 to TRBJ1-1; D is perhaps TRBD1 (5 bases). The germline V gene has CDR1 MNHEY and CDR2 SVGAGI. The CDR3 has 14 amino acids. Trimming shortened V by 7 bases and J by 4 bases, and 16 bases separated the two germline ends. CDR3: CASNSFSGLTEAFF. CDR3 DNA: TGTGCCAGCAATTCATTCTCAGGGCTCACTGAAGCTTTCTTT.

The chain carries TRBV28 and TRBJ2-7, with 9 bases identical to TRBD1. J lost 4 bases, V lost 5 bases, and 6 bases had no gene match. From germline, CDR1 is MDHEN and CDR2 SYDVKM. The CDR3 loop spans 14 amino acids. The CDR3 reads CASSPRTGDYEQYV. For the CDR3, the DNA is TGTGCCAGCAGTCCCCGGACAGGGGATTACGAGCAGTACGTC.

The gene calls are TRBV10-1 and TRBJ2-7; D is possibly TRBD1 or TRBD2 (6 bases each). The CDR3 length is 14 residues. V gave up 8 bases and J gave up 3 bases, with 17 bases separating them. Per germline, CDR1 WNHNN and CDR2 SYGVQD (reference sequence). The DNA of the CDR3 is TGCGCCAGCGGGGGGCCGCCGGAAAGCTACGAGCAGTACTTC. Translating gives CASGGPPESYEQYF.

This chain joins TRBV5-1 and TRBJ2-7; 8 bases map to TRBD1. Germline V CDR1 and CDR2: SGHRS, YFSETQ. Losses at the gene ends were 3 bases for V and 5 bases for J; bases not matched to a gene: 1. This CDR3 is built from 12 residues. The CDR3 coding sequence is TGCGCCAGCAGCTCGACAGGGGACGAGCAGTACGTC. It specifies CASSSTGDEQYV.

This clone was recorded once. J is TRBJ1-5 and V is TRBV5-1, with a tentative D call TRBD1 (6 bases). The CDR3 consists of 15 residues. V lost 1 base and J 7 bases, leaving 15 bases between the germline ends. From germline, CDR1 is SGHRS and CDR2 YFSETQ. The CDR3 region has the DNA TGCGCCAGCAGCTTGACCGGGGGCTCTAGGCAGCCCCAGCATTTT. Its protein product is CASSLTGGSRQPQHF.

V usage is TRBV7-9 and J usage is TRBJ2-2; 8 positions agree with TRBD1. The CDR3 covers 15 residues. Germline values: CDR1 SEHNR, CDR2 FQNEAQ (reference sequence). V shed 8 bases, J shed 1 base, and the junction held 6 bases outside the gene matches. In DNA form, the CDR3 reads TGTGCCAGCGCCCTCGGGACAGGGAACACCGGGGAGCTGTTTTTT. Translating it yields CASALGTGNTGELFF.

The CDR3 DNA reads as TGCGCCAGCAGCGGCCGGGACAAAAATATCAGCTCCTACGAGCAGTACGTC. Its translation is CASSGRDKNISSYEQYV. The chain combines TRBV5-1 with TRBJ2-7; D possibly corresponds to TRBD1 (6 bases). The CDR3 spans 17 residues. CDR1 is SGHRS, CDR2 YFSETQ, per germline. Trimming took off 4 bases at V and 0 bases at J, with 20 bases between the two ends.

This clone was recorded only once. The J gene is TRBJ2-3, the V gene TRBV4-3; D perhaps matches TRBD2 (7 bases). This CDR3 contains 17 residues. CDR1 and CDR2 (germline): LGHNA, YSLEER. Trimming took 0 bases from V and 0 from J, leaving 13 bases between them. The CDR3, as DNA: TGCGCCAGCAGCCAAGATGGGGGGGCTATCAGCACAGATACGCAGTATTTT. Protein product: CASSQDGGAISTDTQYF.

The chain couples TRBV7-9 to TRBJ2-7, with D perhaps matching TRBD1 (7 bases). The CDR3 is 13 residues long. CDR1 SEHNR and CDR2 FQNEAQ come from the germline V gene (reference sequence). V lost 5 bases and J lost 7, with 15 bases in between. The CDR3 protein is CASSPPGGREQYV. DNA for the CDR3: TGTGCCAGCAGCCCCCCAGGGGGGCGGGAGCAGTACGTC.

This clone was counted only a few times. This rearrangement joins TRBV28 to TRBJ1-5; TRBD1 is a possible D gene (6 bases). V was trimmed by 5 bases and J by 5 bases, leaving 16 bases between them. Germline V gene sequence: CDR1 MDHEN, CDR2 SYDVKM. The CDR3 is 15 residues long. The CDR3 DNA sequence: TGTGCCAGCAGTGGAACAGGGAGAGCGCATCAGCCCCAGCATTTT. It encodes CASSGTGRAHQPQHF.

V is TRBV6-1 and J is TRBJ2-7; D is possibly TRBD2 (5 bases). The CDR3 spans 13 residues. The germline V gene encodes CDR1 MNHNS and CDR2 SASEGT. V lost 3 bases and J lost 2, with 8 bases in between. The CDR3 DNA reads as TGTGCCAGCAGTGAGAGCGGCACCTACGAGCAGTACGTC. Translation: CASSESGTYEQYV.